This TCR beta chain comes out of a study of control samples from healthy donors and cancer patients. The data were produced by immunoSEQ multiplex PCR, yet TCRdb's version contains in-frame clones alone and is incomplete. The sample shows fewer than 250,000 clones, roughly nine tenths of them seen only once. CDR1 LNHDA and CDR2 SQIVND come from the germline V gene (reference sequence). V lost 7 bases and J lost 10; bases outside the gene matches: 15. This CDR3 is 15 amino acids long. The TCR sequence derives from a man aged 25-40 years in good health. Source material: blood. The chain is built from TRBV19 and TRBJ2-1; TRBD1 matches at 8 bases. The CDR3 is CASTRRRGQGSEQFF. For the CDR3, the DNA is TGTGCCAGTACCCGCCGCCGAGGACAGGGTAGCGAGCAGTTCTTC.